This T cell receptor (beta chain) was obtained from a study of human T cells and chemical hapten exposure. Whole-study context: Subjects had 2% DPC placed on about 2 cm by about 2 cm of upper inner arm skin for sensitization. Patients additionally received therapeutic doses of diphenylcyclopropenone on the scalp once a week, and this continued throughout the approximately 26-week study. Study findings and constraints: No alteration of TCRs above 1 in 1000 frequency was seen with DPC sensitization.

CDR3 size: 17 residues. Trimming at V came to 2 bases and at J to 0 bases, leaving 6 bases not matched to a gene. Germline V gene lookup returns CDR1 KGHSH and CDR2 LQKENI. TCRdb processed the RACE reads anew with MiXCR; each CDR3 protein has one entry. In the table there are about 89,000 distinct CDR3 sequences, approximately 11% of which are singletons. The sample holds many counts of this clonotype. Its target is not known. Time point given: patch test 2, 6 weeks after DPC sensitization. The sample's treatment: therapeutic diphenylcyclopropenone sensitization with weekly scalp DPC. The source of this sequence is a man between 40 and 49 years old with alopecia areata. Some clones in this sample may be carry-over from other donors' samples. Here the sequenced sample was whole blood, taken in connection with sensitization to the hapten diphenylcyclopropenone (DPC). The chain combines TRBV18 with TRBJ2-1; 8 bases are shared with TRBD1. The CDR3 reads CASSPGQGFSSYNEQFF. CDR3 coding DNA: TGTGCCAGCTCACCAGGACAGGGATTTAGCTCCTACAATGAGCAGTTCTTC.